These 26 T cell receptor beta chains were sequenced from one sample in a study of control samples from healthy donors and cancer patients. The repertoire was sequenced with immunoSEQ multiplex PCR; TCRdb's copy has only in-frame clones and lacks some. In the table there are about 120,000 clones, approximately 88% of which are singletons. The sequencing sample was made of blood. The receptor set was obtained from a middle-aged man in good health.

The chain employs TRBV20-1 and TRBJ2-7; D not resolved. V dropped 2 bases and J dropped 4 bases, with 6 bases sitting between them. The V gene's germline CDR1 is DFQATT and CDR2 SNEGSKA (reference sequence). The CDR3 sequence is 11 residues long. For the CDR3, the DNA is TGCAGTGCTAGACTCCAATACGAGCAGTACTTC. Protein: CSARLQYEQYF.

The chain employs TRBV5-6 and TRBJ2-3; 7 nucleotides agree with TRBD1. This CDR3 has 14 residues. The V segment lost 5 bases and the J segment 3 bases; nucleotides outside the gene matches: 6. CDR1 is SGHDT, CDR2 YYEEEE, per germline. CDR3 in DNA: TGTGCCAGCAGGGACCCCAGGGGGACAGATACGCAGTATTTT. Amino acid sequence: CASRDPRGTDTQYF.

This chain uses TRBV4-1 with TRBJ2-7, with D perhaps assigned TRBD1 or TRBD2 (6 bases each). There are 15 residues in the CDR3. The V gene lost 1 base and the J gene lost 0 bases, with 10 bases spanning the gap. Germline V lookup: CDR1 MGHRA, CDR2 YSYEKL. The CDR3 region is CASSQVGGGSYEQYF. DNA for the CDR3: TGCGCCAGCAGCCAAGTAGGAGGGGGCTCCTACGAGCAGTACTTC.

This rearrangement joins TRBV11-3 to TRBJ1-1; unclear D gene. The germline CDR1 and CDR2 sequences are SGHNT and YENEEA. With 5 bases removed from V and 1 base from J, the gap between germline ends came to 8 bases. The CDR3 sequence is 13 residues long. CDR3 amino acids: CASSPLQNTEAFF. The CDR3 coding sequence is TGTGCCAGCAGCCCCCTCCAGAACACTGAAGCTTTCTTT. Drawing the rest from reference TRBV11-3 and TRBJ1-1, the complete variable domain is EAGVVQSPRYKIIEKKQPVAFWCNPISGHNTLYWYLQNLGQGPELLIRYENEEAVDDSQLPKDRFSAERLKGVDSTLKIQPAELGDSAVYLCASSPLQNTEAFFGQGTRLTVV.

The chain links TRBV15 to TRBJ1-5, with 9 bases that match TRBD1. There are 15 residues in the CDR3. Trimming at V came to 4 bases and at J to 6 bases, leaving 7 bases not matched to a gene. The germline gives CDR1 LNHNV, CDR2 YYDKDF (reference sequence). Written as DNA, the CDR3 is TGTGCCACCAGCAACGTACAGGGGGCATCTCAGCCCCAGCATTTT. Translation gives CATSNVQGASQPQHF.

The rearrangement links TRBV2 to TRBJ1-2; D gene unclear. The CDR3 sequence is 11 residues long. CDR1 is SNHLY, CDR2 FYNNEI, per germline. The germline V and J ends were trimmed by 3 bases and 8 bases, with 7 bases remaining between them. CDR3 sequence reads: CASSEGKGYTF. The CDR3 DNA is TGTGCCAGCAGTGAGGGGAAAGGCTACACCTTC.

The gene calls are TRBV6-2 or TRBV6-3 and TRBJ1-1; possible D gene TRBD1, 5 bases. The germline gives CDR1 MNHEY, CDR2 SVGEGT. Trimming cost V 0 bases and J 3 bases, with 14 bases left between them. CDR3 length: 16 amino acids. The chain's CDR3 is CASSYSPEMGHTEAFF. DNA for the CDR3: TGTGCCAGCAGTTACTCCCCGGAGATGGGGCACACTGAAGCTTTCTTT.

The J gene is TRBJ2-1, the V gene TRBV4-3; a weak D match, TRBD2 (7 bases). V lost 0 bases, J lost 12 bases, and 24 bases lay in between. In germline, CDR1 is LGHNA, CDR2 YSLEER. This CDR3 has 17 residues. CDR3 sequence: CASSQDSSYGGLLGQFF. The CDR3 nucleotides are TGCGCCAGCAGCCAAGATTCGTCGTACGGGGGGCTTTTGGGGCAGTTCTTC.

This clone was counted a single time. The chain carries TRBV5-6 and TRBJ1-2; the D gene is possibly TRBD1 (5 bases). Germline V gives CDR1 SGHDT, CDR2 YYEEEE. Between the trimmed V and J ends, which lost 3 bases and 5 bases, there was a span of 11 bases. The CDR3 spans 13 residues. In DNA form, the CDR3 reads TGTGCCAGCAGCTGGGGGACGGAATATGGCTACACCTTC. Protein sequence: CASSWGTEYGYTF.

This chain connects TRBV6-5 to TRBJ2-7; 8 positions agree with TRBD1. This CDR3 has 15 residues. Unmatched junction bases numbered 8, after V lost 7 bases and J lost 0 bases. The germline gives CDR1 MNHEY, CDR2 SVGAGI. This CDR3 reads CASTTGTGGSYEQYF. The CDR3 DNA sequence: TGTGCCAGCACCACCGGGACAGGTGGCTCCTACGAGCAGTACTTC.

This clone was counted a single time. CDR3 sequence (DNA): TGTGCCAGCAGTTCGAGACGGCGAAGGTTGAACACTGAAGCTTTCTTT. It yields the protein CASSSRRRRLNTEAFF. This sequence joins TRBV14 and TRBJ1-1; D unresolved. V lost 6 bases to trimming and J lost 0 bases, with 17 bases between them. The CDR3 has 16 residues. Germline CDR1 SGHDN, CDR2 FVKESK. The complete variable domain, with remaining parts taken from reference TRBV14 and TRBJ1-1, reads EAGVTQFPSHSVIEKGQTVTLRCDPISGHDNLYWYRRVMGKEIKFLLHFVKESKQDESGMPNNRFLAERTGGTYSTLKVQPAELEDSGVYFCASSSRRRRLNTEAFFGQGTRLTVV.

The CDR3 loop reads CASSLTADSGYTF. The CDR3 DNA reads as TGTGCCAGCAGTTTGACGGCCGACTCCGGCTACACCTTC. The chain combines TRBV12-3 or TRBV12-4 with TRBJ1-2; no clear D gene. CDR3 length equals 13 residues. Trimming took off 3 bases at V and 8 bases at J, with 13 bases between the two ends.

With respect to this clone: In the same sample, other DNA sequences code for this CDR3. For the CDR3, the DNA is TGTGCCTGGAGTCGTCAGGGCTACGAGCAGTACTTC. Its translation is CAWSRQGYEQYF. V usage is TRBV30 and J usage is TRBJ2-7; the D gene is possibly TRBD1 (5 bases). Germline V gives CDR1 GTSNPN, CDR2 SVGIG (reference sequence). This CDR3 region has 12 residues. V lost 2 bases to trimming and J lost 3 bases, with 8 bases between them.

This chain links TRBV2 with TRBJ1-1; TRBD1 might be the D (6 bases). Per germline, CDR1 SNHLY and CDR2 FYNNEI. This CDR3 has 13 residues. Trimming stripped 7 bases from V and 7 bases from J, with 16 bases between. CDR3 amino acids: CASIFQGQGEAFF. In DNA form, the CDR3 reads TGTGCCAGCATTTTTCAGGGGCAGGGTGAAGCTTTCTTT. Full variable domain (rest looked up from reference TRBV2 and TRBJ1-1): EPEVTQTPSHQVTQMGQEVILRCVPISNHLYFYWYRQILGQKVEFLVSFYNNEISEKSEIFDDQFSVERPDGSNFTLKIRSTKLEDSAMYFCASIFQGQGEAFFGQGTRLTVV.

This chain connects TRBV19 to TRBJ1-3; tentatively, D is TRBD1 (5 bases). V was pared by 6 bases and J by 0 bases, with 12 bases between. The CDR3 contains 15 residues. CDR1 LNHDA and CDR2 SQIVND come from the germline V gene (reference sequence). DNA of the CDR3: TGTGCCAGTAGCGAACCAGGGACCTCTGGAAACACCATATATTTT. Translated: CASSEPGTSGNTIYF.

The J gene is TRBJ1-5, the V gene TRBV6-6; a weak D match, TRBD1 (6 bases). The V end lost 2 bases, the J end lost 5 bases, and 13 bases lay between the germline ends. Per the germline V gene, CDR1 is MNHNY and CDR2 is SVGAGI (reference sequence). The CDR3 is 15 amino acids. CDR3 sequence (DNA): TGTGCCAGCAGTTACGGCCACAGGGAGGATCAGCCCCAGCATTTT. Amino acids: CASSYGHREDQPQHF.

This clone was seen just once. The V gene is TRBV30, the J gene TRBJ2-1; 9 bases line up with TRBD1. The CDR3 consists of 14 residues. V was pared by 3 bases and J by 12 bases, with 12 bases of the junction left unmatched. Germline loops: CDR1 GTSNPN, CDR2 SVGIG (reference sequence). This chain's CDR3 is CAWSPDRGQRGQFF. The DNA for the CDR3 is TGTGCCTGGAGCCCGGACAGGGGCCAGAGGGGGCAGTTCTTC. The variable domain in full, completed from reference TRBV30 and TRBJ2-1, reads SQTIHQWPATLVQPVGSPLSLECTVEGTSNPNLYWYRQAAGRGLQLLFYSVGIGQISSEVPQNLSASRPQDRQFILSSKKLLLSDSGFYLCAWSPDRGQRGQFFGPGTRLTVL.

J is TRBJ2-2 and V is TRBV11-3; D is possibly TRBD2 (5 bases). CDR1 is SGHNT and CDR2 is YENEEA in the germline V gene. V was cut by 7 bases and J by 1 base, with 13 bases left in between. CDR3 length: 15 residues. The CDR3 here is CASTSGGRNTGELFF. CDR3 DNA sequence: TGTGCCAGCACCTCGGGCGGGCGGAACACCGGGGAGCTGTTTTTT.

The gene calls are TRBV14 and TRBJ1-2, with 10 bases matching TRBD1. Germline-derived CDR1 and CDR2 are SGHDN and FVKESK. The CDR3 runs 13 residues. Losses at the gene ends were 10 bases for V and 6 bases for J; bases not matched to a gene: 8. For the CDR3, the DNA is TGTGCCACCCGTGGGACAGGGGTCCATGGCTACACCTTC. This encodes CATRGTGVHGYTF.

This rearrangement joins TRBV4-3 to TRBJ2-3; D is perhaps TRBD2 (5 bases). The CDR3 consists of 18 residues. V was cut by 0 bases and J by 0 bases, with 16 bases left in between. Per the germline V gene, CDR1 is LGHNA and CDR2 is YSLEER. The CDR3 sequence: CASSQDPLPWTSTDTQYF. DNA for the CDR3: TGCGCCAGCAGCCAAGACCCCCTCCCCTGGACTAGCACAGATACGCAGTATTTT.

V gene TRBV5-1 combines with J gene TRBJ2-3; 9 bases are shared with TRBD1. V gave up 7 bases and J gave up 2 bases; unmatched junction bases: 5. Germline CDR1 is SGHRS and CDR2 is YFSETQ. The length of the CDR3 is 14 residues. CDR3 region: CASQRDRDTDTQYF. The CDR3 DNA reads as TGCGCCAGCCAGAGGGACAGGGACACAGATACGCAGTATTTT.

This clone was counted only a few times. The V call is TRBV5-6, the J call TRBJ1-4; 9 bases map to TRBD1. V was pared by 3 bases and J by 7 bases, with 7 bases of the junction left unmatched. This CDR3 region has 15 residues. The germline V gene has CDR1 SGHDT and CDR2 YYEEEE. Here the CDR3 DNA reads TGTGCCAGCAGCTGGCGGGGACAGGGTGGTGAAAAACTGTTTTTT. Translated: CASSWRGQGGEKLFF. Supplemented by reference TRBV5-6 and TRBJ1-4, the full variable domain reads DAGVTQSPTHLIKTRGQQVTLRCSPKSGHDTVSWYQQALGQGPQFIFQYYEEEERQRGNFPDRFSGHQFPNYSSELNVNALLLGDSALYLCASSWRGQGGEKLFFGSGTQLSVL.

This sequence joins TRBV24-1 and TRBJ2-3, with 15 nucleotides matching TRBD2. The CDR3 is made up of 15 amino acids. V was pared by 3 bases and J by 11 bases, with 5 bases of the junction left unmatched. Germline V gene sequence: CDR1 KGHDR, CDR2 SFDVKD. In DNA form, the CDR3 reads TGTGCCACCAGTGATCAGGGACTAGCGGGGGGACTGCAGTATTTT. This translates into CATSDQGLAGGLQYF.

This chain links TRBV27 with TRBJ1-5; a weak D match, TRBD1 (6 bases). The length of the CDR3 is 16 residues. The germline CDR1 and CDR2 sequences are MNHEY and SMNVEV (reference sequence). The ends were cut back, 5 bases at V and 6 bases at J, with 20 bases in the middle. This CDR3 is CASSKVGRGLSQPQHF. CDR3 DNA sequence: TGTGCCAGCAGTAAGGTAGGCAGGGGTCTATCTCAGCCCCAGCATTTT.

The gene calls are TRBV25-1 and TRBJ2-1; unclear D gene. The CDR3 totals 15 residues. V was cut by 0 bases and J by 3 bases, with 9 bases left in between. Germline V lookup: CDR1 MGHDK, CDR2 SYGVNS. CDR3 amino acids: CASSEYLELYNEQFF. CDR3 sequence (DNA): TGTGCCAGCAGTGAATATTTAGAACTCTACAATGAGCAGTTCTTC.

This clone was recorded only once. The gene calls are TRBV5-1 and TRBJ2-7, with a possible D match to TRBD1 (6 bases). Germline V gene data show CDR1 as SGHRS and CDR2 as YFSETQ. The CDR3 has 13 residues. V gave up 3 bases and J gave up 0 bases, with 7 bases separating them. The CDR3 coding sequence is TGCGCCAGCAGCTGGGACATCTCCTACGAGCAGTACTTC. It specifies CASSWDISYEQYF.